A selection of T cell receptor beta chains follows, all from one sample in a study of blood T cells in healthy people across ages. TCRdb called the 5' RACE reads again in MiXCR, with one record for every CDR3 protein. The sample has around 1,800,000 distinct CDR3 sequences; about two fifths are singletons. Sequenced: blood. These receptors were taken from a human donor in good health. CDR3s include the opening cysteine and the closing phenylalanine or tryptophan. Each record gives: clone size, J gene, D gene, V gene, CDR3 DNA, CDR3 protein. D genes are given only for firm matches. Size is stated for part of the rows, as once, few or many counts, or as a class when the clone is expanded.

>.|TRBJ2-7|.|TRBV13
TGTGCCAGCAGCTCCCGACCGCTCTCAGACGAGCAGTACTTC
CASSSRPLSDEQYF
>.|TRBJ2-5|TRBD1|TRBV7-3
TGTGCCAGCAGCTCGCTCGCACAGGGGTTTCGTGAGACCCAGTACTTC
CASSSLAQGFRETQYF
>many|TRBJ2-5|TRBD2|TRBV12-3/TRBV12-4
TGTGCCAGCAGACCAGCGGGGGGGCGGGAGACCCAGTACTTC
CASRPAGGRETQYF
>.|TRBJ2-7|TRBD2|TRBV7-2
TGTGCCAGCAGCTTAGGTTCACCACTAGCGGGGGGCGCTTACGAGCAGTACTTC
CASSLGSPLAGGAYEQYF
>few|TRBJ2-6|.|TRBV4-3
TGCGCCAGCAGCCAAGAGCCAGGGTCTGTCTCTGGGGCCAACGTCCTGACTTTC
CASSQEPGSVSGANVLTF
>.|TRBJ2-7|.|TRBV7-3
TGTGCCAGCAGCGAGAGCGAGGGACACGAGCAGTACTTC
CASSESEGHEQYF
>.|TRBJ2-3|.|TRBV10-3
TGTGCCATCAGTGAGTCTAGTAGCTTCTCCACAGATACGCAGTATTTT
CAISESSSFSTDTQYF
>.|TRBJ2-3|TRBD2|TRBV7-8
TGTGCCAGCCGAGTCTCACTAGCGGTACATACGCAGTATTTT
CASRVSLAVHTQYF
>.|TRBJ1-1|TRBD1|TRBV6-2/TRBV6-3
TGTGCCAGCAGTTACTCTTTCGGGGACAGTCAAGACGCTTTCTTT
CASSYSFGDSQDAFF
>few|TRBJ2-7|.|TRBV20-1
TGCAGTGCGAACCTAGGACCCTTCGGGCTCGGGCAGTACTTC
CSANLGPFGLGQYF
>.|TRBJ1-2|.|TRBV7-2
TGTGCCAGCAGCTTAGGACTGACCTCTAACTATGGCTACACCTTC
CASSLGLTSNYGYTF
>.|TRBJ1-1|TRBD1|TRBV6-1
TGTGCCAGCAGCCCCAGGGACAGGGGGCCTTTATTCGGAACCTCAGAAGCTTTCTTT
CASSPRDRGPLFGTSEAFF
>.|TRBJ2-3|TRBD2|TRBV29-1
TGCAGCGCCTCGGGACTAGCGGGGGCCCATCTTCACTATTTT
CSASGLAGAHLHYF
>few|TRBJ1-1|.|TRBV12-3/TRBV12-4
TGTGCCAGCAGTTCCCACCAAAGGACGGGGAACACTGAAGCTTTCTTT
CASSSHQRTGNTEAFF
>few|TRBJ2-1|.|TRBV4-2
TGTGCCAGCAGCCTCACGACGGAGAGCTCCTACAATGAGCAGTTCTTC
CASSLTTESSYNEQFF
>.|TRBJ1-4|.|TRBV6-5
TGTGCCAGCAGTTACTCGTCAGGAAATGAAAAACTGTTTTTT
CASSYSSGNEKLFF
>few|TRBJ2-7|.|TRBV27
TGTGCCAGCAGTTCCCCTTTCCGACGAGGAGCTTACGAGCAGTACTTC
CASSSPFRRGAYEQYF
>.|TRBJ2-2|.|TRBV6-5
TGTGCCAGCAGTTACCTCTCGGGCGGGGAGCTGTTTTTT
CASSYLSGGELFF
>.|TRBJ2-3|.|TRBV7-2
TGTGCCAGCAGCCCCGGGACTCGCCTCGATACGCAGTATTTT
CASSPGTRLDTQYF
>.|TRBJ2-7|TRBD1|TRBV4-1
TGCGCCAGCAGCCAAGAGGTCGGACAGGCCAACTACGAGCAGTACTTC
CASSQEVGQANYEQYF
>.|TRBJ1-4|.|TRBV29-1
TGCAGCGTTTCCGGGACGGACGATGGAAAACTGTTTTTT
CSVSGTDDGKLFF
>.|TRBJ2-1|.|TRBV7-2
TGTGCCAGCACTCCCGGGACAACCTACAATGAGCAGTTCTTC
CASTPGTTYNEQFF
>.|TRBJ1-2|.|TRBV15
TGTGCCGCCAGCAGAGATCGCGGGGGGCGGGAGGGTGGCTACACCTTC
CAASRDRGGREGGYTF
>.|TRBJ1-1|.|TRBV12-3/TRBV12-4
TGTGCCAGCAGTTTCCAGACACCGAACACTGAAGCTTTCTTT
CASSFQTPNTEAFF
>few|TRBJ2-7|.|TRBV20-1
TGCAGTGGATTAAAGGACCTGCAATACGAGCAGTACTTC
CSGLKDLQYEQYF
>.|TRBJ1-2|.|TRBV7-2
TGTGCCAGCAGCTTACCAAGGAGGGACTATGGCTACACCTTC
CASSLPRRDYGYTF
>many|TRBJ2-5|.|TRBV7-2
TGTGCCAGCAGCTTAGTTGCGGGGACCCAGTACTTC
CASSLVAGTQYF
>few|TRBJ2-7|TRBD1|TRBV7-6
TGTGCCAGCAGCACTCCGGGACAGAGCTACGAGCAGTACTTC
CASSTPGQSYEQYF
>.|TRBJ1-3|.|TRBV10-3
TGTGCCATCAGTGAGTCGGGTCTAGCCTCTGGAAACACCATATATTTT
CAISESGLASGNTIYF
>.|TRBJ2-5|.|TRBV7-9
TGTGCCAGCAGCTTGGGAATTCCGGGGTACCAAGAGACCCAGTACTTC
CASSLGIPGYQETQYF
>.|TRBJ1-4|.|TRBV12-3/TRBV12-4
TGTGCCAGCGCCTACCCTACAACAACTAATGAAAAACTGTTTTTT
CASAYPTTTNEKLFF
>.|TRBJ2-7|.|TRBV20-1
TGCAGTGCTAAGGGGCCTCTCTACGAGCAGTACTTC
CSAKGPLYEQYF
>few|TRBJ2-5|.|TRBV24-1
TGTGCCACCAGTCGGTGGGGGCAAGAGACCCAGTACTTC
CATSRWGQETQYF
>.|TRBJ2-5|TRBD1|TRBV7-8
TGTGCCAGCAGCCCCGGACAGGGTTGGGGGACCCAGTACTTC
CASSPGQGWGTQYF
>.|TRBJ1-2|.|TRBV4-3
TGCGCCAGCAGCCAAGATTTCCCAGGGGAAGGTCGAGGCTACACCTTC
CASSQDFPGEGRGYTF
>.|TRBJ2-5|TRBD1|TRBV28
TGTGCCAGCAGTCCTTCCGGGACAGAAGAGACCCAGTACTTC
CASSPSGTEETQYF
>.|TRBJ2-3|.|TRBV7-8
TGTGCCAGCAGCTCAACGCCCCAGCCCACAGATACGCAGTATTTT
CASSSTPQPTDTQYF
>.|TRBJ1-4|.|TRBV5-6
TGTGCCAGCAGCTTCACGACAGTCAATGAAAAACTGTTTTTT
CASSFTTVNEKLFF
>few|TRBJ2-1|.|TRBV4-3
TGCGCCAGCAGCCAAGGGCTAGGAGCGAGCCCCTACAATGAGCAGTTCTTC
CASSQGLGASPYNEQFF
>.|TRBJ1-5|.|TRBV6-5
TGTGCCAGCATGGGTGGTCCTGATCAGCCCCAGCATTTT
CASMGGPDQPQHF
>.|TRBJ2-7|TRBD1|TRBV6-5
TGTGCCGGCAGTTTCCGGGACAGTATTTCCTACGAGCAGTACTTC
CAGSFRDSISYEQYF
>once|TRBJ2-7|TRBD2|TRBV11-2
TGTGCCAGCAGCGGCCAGTCTAGCGGGGGGGTTGGTGAGCAGTACTTC
CASSGQSSGGVGEQYF
>.|TRBJ2-1|.|TRBV20-1
TGCAGTGCTAGCAGGGCAGTCGACAATGAGCAGTTCTTC
CSASRAVDNEQFF
>few|TRBJ2-1|.|TRBV12-3/TRBV12-4
TGTGCCAGCATTAGGGGGGGCCTATACAATGAGCAGTTCTTC
CASIRGGLYNEQFF
>few|TRBJ2-3|.|TRBV6-2/TRBV6-3
TGTGCCAGCTCGTGGCGACGCACAGATACGCAGTATTTT
CASSWRRTDTQYF
>.|TRBJ1-5|.|TRBV11-2
TGTGCCAGCAGCTTAGTATTAGGGACCAATCAGCCCCAGCATTTT
CASSLVLGTNQPQHF
>.|TRBJ2-2|TRBD1|TRBV5-1
TGCGCCAGTCGTACAGGGGAGAGAAACACCGGGGAGCTGTTTTTT
CASRTGERNTGELFF
>few|TRBJ2-1|TRBD2|TRBV7-9
TGTGCCAGCAGCAGCCTAGCGGGGGGCGACAATGAGCAGTTCTTC
CASSSLAGGDNEQFF